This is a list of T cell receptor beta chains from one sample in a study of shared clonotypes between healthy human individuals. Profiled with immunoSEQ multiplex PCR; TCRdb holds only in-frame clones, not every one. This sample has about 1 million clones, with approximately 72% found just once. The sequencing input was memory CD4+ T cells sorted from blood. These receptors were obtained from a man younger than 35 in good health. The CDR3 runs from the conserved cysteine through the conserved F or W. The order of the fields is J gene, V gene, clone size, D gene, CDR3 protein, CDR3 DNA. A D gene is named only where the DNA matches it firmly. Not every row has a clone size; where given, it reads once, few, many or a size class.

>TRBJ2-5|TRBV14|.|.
CASSQGRFGVETQYF
TGTGCCAGCAGCCAAGGAAGATTCGGAGTGGAGACCCAGTACTTC
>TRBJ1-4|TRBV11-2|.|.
CASGIGAPGEKLFF
TGTGCCAGCGGGATTGGGGCGCCGGGTGAAAAACTGTTTTTT
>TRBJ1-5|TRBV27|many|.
CASSPNLRGSNQPQHF
TGTGCCAGCAGTCCAAACCTTCGCGGTAGCAATCAGCCCCAGCATTTT
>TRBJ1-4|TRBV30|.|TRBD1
CAWNKGQAEKLFF
TGTGCCTGGAATAAGGGACAGGCCGAAAAACTGTTTTTT
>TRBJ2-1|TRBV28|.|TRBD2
CASSQLAAYNEQFF
TGTGCCAGCAGTCAACTAGCGGCCTACAATGAGCAGTTCTTC
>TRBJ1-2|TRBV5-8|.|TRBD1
CASSQDRGLYGYTF
TGTGCCAGCAGCCAGGACAGGGGGCTGTATGGCTACACCTTC
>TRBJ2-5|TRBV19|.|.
CASSGARSETQYF
TGTGCCAGTTCCGGGGCGCGGAGTGAGACCCAGTACTTC
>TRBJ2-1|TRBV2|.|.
CASSPQVIQFF
TGTGCCAGCAGTCCCCAGGTGATTCAGTTCTTC
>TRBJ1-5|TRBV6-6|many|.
CASSRGGNQPQHF
TGTGCCAGCAGCCGTGGCGGCAATCAGCCCCAGCATTTT
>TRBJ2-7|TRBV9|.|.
CASSVEGGPGDEQYF
TGTGCCAGCAGCGTAGAGGGGGGCCCTGGGGACGAGCAGTACTTC
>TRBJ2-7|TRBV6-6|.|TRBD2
CASSYGGGEGKQYF
TGTGCCAGCAGTTACGGGGGAGGGGAGGGCAAGCAGTACTTC
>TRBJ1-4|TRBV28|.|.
CASSPTGWNEKLFF
TGTGCCAGCAGTCCTACAGGGTGGAATGAAAAACTGTTTTTT
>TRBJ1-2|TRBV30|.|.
CAWSGLSNYGYTF
TGTGCCTGGTCCGGACTGAGTAACTATGGCTACACCTTC
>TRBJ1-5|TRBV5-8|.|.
CASSFSLHSNQPQHF
TGTGCCAGCAGCTTTTCCCTCCACAGCAATCAGCCCCAGCATTTT
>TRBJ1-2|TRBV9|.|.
CASSVGTNYGYTF
TGTGCCAGCAGCGTAGGAACTAACTATGGCTACACCTTC
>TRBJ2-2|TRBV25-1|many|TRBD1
CASSARQGGNTGELFF
TGTGCCAGCAGTGCCCGACAGGGGGGTAACACCGGGGAGCTGTTTTTT
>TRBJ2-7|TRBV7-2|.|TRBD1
CASSLSGGGSYEQYF
TGTGCCAGCAGCTTATCAGGGGGTGGGTCCTACGAGCAGTACTTC
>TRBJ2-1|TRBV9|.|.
CASSVSGRGLSYNEQFF
TGTGCCAGCAGCGTATCGGGGCGGGGATTATCCTACAATGAGCAGTTCTTC